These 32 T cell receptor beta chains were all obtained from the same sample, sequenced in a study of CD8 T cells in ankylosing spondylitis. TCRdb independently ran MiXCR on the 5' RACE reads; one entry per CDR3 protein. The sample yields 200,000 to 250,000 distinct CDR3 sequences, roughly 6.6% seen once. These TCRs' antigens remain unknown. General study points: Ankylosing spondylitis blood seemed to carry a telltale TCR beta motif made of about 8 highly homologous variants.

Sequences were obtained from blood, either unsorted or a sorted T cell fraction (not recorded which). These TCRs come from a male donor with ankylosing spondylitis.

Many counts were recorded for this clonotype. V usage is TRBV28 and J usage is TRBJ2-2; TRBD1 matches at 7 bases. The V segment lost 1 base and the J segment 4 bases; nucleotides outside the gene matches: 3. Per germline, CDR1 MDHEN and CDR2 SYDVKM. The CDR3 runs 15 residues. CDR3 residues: CASSLFRQGTGELFF. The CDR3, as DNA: TGTGCCAGCAGTTTATTTAGACAGGGCACCGGGGAGCTGTTTTTT.

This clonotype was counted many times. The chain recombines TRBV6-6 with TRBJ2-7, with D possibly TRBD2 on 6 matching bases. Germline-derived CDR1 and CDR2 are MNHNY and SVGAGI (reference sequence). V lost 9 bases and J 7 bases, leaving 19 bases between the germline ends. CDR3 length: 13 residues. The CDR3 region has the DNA TGTGCCAGTCTCGCAAGGGACTTGGAGGAGCAGTACTTC. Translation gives CASLARDLEEQYF.

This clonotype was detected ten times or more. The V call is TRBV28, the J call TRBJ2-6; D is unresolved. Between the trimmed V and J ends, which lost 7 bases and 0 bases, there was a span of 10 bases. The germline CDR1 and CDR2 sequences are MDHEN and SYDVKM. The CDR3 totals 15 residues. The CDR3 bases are TGTGCCAGCAATAGACTGCGCTCTGGGGCCAACGTCCTGACTTTC. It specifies CASNRLRSGANVLTF.

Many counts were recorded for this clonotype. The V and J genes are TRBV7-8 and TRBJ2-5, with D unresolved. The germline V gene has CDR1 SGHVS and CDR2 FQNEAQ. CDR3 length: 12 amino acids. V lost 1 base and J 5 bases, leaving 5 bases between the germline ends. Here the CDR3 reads CASSLGRETQYF. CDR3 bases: TGTGCCAGCAGCTTAGGAAGGGAGACCCAGTACTTC.

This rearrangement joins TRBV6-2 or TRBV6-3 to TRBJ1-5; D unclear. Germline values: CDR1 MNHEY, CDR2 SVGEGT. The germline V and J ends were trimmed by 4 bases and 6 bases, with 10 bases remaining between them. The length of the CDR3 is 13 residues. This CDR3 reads CASSWSVGQPQHF. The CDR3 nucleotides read TGTGCCAGCAGTTGGTCGGTGGGTCAGCCCCAGCATTTT.

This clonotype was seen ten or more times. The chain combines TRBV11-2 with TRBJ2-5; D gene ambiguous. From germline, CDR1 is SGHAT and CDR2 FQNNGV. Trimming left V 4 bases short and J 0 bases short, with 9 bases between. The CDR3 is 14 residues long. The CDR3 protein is CASSSGPYQETQYF. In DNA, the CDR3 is TGTGCCAGCAGCTCAGGACCGTACCAAGAGACCCAGTACTTC. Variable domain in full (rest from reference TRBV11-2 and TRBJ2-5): EAGVAQSPRYKIIEKRQSVAFWCNPISGHATLYWYQQILGQGPKLLIQFQNNGVVDDSQLPKDRFSAERLKGVDSTLKIQPAKLEDSAVYLCASSSGPYQETQYFGPGTRLLVL.

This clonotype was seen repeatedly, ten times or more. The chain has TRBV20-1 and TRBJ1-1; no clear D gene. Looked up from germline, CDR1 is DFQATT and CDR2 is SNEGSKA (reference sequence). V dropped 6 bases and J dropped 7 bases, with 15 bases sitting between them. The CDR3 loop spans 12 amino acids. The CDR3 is CSARRGEGEAFF. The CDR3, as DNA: TGCAGTGCGCGACGTGGGGAGGGTGAAGCTTTCTTT.

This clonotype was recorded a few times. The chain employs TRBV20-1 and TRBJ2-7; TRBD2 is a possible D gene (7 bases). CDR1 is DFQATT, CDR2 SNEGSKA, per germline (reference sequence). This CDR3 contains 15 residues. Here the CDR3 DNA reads TGCAGCGTCGGGGGGCGTCGCCCCGTCTCCTACGAGCAGTACTTC. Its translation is CSVGGRRPVSYEQYF.

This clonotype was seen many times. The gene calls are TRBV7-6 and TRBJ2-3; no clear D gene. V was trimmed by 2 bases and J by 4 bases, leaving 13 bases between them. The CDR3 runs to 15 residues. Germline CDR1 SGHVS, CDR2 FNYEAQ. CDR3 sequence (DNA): TGTGCCAGCAGCTTATTGAGCCGGTCGGCAGATACGCAGTATTTT. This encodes CASSLLSRSADTQYF. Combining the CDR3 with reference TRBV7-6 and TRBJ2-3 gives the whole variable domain GAGVSQSPRYKVTKRGQDVALRCDPISGHVSLYWYRQALGQGPEFLTYFNYEAQQDKSGLPNDRFSAERPEGSISTLTIQRTEQRDSAMYRCASSLLSRSADTQYFGPGTRLTVL.

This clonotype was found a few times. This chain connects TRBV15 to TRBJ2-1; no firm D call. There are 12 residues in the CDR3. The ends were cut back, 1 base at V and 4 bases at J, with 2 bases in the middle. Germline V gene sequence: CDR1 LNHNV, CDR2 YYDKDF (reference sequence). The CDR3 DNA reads TGTGCCACCAGCAGAGTTTACAATGAGCAGTTCTTC. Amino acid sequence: CATSRVYNEQFF.

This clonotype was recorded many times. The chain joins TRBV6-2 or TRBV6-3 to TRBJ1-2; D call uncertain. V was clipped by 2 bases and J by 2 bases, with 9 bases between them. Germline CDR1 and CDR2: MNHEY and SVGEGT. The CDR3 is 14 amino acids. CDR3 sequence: CASSYGQYNYGYTF. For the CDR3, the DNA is TGTGCCAGCAGTTACGGGCAGTACAACTATGGCTACACCTTC.

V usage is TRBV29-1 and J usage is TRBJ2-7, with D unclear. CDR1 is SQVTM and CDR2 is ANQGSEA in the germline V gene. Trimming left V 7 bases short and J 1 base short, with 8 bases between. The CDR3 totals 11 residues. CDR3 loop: CSAGSSYEQYF. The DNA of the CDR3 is TGCAGCGCCGGGTCATCCTACGAGCAGTACTTC.

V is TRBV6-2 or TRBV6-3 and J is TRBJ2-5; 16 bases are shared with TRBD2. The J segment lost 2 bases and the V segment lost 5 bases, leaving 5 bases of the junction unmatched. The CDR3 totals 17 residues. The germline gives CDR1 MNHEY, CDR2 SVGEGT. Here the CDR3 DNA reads TGTGCCAGCAGTCCGGGACTAGCGGGAGGGCAACAAGAGACCCAGTACTTC. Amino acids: CASSPGLAGGQQETQYF.

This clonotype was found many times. Here the CDR3 reads CASSLLAGSYEQYF. CDR3 in DNA: TGTGCCAGCAGTTTATTGGCCGGCTCCTACGAGCAGTACTTC. This chain connects TRBV28 to TRBJ2-7; D ambiguous. The CDR3 length is 14 residues. Germline V gives CDR1 MDHEN, CDR2 SYDVKM. V lost 1 base and J 0 bases, leaving 7 bases between the germline ends.

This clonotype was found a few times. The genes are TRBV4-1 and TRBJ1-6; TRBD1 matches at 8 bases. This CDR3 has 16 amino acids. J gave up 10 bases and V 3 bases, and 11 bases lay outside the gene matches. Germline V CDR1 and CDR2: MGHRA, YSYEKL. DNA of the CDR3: TGCGCCAGCAGCCAGAGGGGGGGGACAGGATGGTCACCCCTCCACTTT. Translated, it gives CASSQRGGTGWSPLHF.

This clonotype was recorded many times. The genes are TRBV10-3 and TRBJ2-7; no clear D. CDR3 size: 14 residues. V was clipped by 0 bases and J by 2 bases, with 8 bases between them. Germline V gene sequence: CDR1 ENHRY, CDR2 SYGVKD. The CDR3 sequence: CAISESAVPYEQYF. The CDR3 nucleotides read TGTGCCATCAGTGAGTCGGCCGTCCCCTACGAGCAGTACTTC.

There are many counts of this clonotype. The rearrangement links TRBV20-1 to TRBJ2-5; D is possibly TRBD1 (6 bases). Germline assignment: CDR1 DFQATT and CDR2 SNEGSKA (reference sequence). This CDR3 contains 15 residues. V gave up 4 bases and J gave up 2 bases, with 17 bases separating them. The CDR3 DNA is TGCAGTGCTAAAGCGGACAGCGGCGAACAAGAGACCCAGTACTTC. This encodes CSAKADSGEQETQYF.

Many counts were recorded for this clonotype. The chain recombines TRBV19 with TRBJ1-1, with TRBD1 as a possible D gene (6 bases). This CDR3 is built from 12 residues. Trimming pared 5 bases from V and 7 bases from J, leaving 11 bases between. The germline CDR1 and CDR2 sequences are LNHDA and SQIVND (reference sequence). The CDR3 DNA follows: TGTGCCAGTAGTCTCCAGGGGAATGAAGCTTTCTTT. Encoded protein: CASSLQGNEAFF.

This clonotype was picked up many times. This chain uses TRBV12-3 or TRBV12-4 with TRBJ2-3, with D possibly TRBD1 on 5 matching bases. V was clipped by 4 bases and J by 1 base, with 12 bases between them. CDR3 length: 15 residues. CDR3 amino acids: CASSYQGNRTDTQYF. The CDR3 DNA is TGTGCCAGCAGTTATCAGGGAAATCGCACAGATACGCAGTATTTT.

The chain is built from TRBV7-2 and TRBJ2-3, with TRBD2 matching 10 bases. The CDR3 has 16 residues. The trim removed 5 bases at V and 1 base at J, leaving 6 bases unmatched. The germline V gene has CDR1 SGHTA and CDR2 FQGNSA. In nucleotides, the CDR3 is TGTGCCAGCAGCGCAATAGCGGGGGGTGGCACAGATACGCAGTATTTT. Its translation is CASSAIAGGGTDTQYF.

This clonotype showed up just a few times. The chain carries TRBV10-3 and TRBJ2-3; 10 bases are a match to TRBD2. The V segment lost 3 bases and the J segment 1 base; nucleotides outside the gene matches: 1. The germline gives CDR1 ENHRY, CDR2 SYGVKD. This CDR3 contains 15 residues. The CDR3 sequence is CAISELAGRTDTQYF. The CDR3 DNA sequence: TGTGCCATCAGTGAACTAGCGGGGCGCACAGATACGCAGTATTTT.

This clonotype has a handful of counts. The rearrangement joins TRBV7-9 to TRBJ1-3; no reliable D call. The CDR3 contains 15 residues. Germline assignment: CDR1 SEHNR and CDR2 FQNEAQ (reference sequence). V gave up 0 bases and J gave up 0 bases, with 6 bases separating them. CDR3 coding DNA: TGTGCCAGCAGCTTAGCGCCCGGCTCTGGAAACACCATATATTTT. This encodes CASSLAPGSGNTIYF.

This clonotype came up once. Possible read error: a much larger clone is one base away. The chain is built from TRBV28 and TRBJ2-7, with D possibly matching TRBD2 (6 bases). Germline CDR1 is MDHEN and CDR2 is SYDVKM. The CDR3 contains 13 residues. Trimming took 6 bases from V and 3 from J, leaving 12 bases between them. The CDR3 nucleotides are TGTGCCAGCAGCTGGGACTGGTTCTACGAGCAGTACTTC. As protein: CASSWDWFYEQYF.

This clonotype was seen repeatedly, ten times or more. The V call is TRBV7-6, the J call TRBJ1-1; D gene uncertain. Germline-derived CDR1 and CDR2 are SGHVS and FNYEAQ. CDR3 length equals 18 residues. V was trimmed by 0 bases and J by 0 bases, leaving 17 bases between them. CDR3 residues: CASSLAEIRGNMNTEAFF. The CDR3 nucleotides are TGTGCCAGCAGCTTAGCCGAAATACGGGGAAATATGAACACTGAAGCTTTCTTT.

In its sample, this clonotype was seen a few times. The chain's CDR3 is CATSRDSGDETQYF. The CDR3 nucleotides are TGTGCCACCAGCAGAGATTCGGGGGATGAGACCCAGTACTTC. This chain links TRBV15 with TRBJ2-5, with D possibly matching TRBD2 (6 bases). In germline, CDR1 is LNHNV, CDR2 YYDKDF (reference sequence). The V end was cut by 0 bases, the J end by 5 bases, with 10 bases between. This CDR3 region has 14 residues.

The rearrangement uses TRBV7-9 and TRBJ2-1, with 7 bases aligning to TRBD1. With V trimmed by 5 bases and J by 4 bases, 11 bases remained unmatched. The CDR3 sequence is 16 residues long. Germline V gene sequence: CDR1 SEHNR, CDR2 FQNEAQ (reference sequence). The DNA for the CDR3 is TGTGCCAGCAGCGAGACAGGGAAAAAAGGTTACAATGAGCAGTTCTTC. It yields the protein CASSETGKKGYNEQFF.

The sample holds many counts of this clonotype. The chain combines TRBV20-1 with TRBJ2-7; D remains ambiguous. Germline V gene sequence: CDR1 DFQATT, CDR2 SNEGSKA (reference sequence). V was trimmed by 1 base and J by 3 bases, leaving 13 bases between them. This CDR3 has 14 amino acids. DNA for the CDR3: TGCAGTGCTAGAGCCCCCGGGTCTCACTACGAGCAGTACTTC. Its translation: CSARAPGSHYEQYF.

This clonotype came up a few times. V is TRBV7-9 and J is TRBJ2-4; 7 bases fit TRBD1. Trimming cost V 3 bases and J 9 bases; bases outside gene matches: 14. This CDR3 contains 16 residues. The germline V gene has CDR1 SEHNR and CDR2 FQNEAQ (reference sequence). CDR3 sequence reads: CASSFRDSGLLGIQYF. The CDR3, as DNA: TGTGCCAGCAGCTTCCGGGACAGCGGCCTTCTTGGCATTCAGTACTTC.

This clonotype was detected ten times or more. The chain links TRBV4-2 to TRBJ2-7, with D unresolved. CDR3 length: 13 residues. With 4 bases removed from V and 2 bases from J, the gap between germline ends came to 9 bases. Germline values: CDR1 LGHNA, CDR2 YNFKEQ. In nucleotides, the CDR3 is TGTGCCAGCAGCCGTGGGCCTCCCTACGAGCAGTACTTC. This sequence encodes CASSRGPPYEQYF.

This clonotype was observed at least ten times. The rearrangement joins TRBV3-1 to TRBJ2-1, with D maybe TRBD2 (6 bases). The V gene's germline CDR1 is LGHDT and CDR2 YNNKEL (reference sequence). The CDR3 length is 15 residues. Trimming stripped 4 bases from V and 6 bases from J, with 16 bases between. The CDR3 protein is CASSRGDLTINEQFF. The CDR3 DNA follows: TGTGCCAGCAGCCGGGGGGACCTAACTATCAATGAGCAGTTCTTC.

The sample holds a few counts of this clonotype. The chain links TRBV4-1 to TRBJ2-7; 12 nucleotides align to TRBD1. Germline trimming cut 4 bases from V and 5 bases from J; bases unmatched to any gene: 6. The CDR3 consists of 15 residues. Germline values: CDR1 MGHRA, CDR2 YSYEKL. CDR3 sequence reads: CASSPRDRGPDEQYF. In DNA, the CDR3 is TGCGCCAGCAGCCCCCGGGACAGGGGGCCGGACGAGCAGTACTTC.

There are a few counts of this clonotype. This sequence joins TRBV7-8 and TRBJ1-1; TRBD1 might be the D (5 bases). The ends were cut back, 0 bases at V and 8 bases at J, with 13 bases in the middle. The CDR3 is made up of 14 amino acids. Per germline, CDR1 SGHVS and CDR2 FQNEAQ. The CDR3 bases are TGTGCCAGCAGCTTAGCCCCAGCGAGACAGGAAGCTTTCTTT. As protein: CASSLAPARQEAFF.